This T cell receptor beta chain came from a study of memory CD4+ T cells and cytomegalovirus serostatus. This CDR3 region has 14 residues. The ends lost 4 bases at V and 6 bases at J; junction bases unmatched: 6. Germline CDR1 and CDR2: SGHRS and YFSETQ. Using immunoSEQ multiplex PCR, the repertoire was profiled, and TCRdb retains in-frame clones only, with some absent. The table includes 46,000 or so clones, around four fifths detected once. Single viable CD3+CD4+CD8-CD45RO+ cells were sorted as the memory CD4+ T cells. Sequences were obtained from memory CD4+ T cells from blood. The TCR originated in an adult in good health and CMV-seronegative. The chain is built from TRBV5-1 and TRBJ2-1, with TRBD2 matching 8 bases. CDR3: CASSLSGGANEQFF. The CDR3 DNA reads TGCGCCAGCAGCCTGAGCGGGGGAGCCAATGAGCAGTTCTTC. Full variable domain (missing parts from reference TRBV5-1 and TRBJ2-1): KAGVTQTPRYLIKTRGQQVTLSCSPISGHRSVSWYQQTPGQGLQFLFEYFSETQRNKGNFPGRFSGRQFSNSRSEMNVSTLELGDSALYLCASSLSGGANEQFFGPGTRLTVL.